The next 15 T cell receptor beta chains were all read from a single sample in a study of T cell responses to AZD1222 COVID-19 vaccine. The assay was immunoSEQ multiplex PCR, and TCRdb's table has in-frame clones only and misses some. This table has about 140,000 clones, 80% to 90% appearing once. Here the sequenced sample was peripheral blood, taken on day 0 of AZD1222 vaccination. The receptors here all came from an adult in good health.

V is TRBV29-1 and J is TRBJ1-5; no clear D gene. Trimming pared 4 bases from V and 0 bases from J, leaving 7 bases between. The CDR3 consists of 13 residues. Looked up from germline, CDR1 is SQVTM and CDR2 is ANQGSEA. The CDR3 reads CSVVTHSNQPQHF. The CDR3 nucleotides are TGCAGCGTTGTCACGCATAGCAATCAGCCCCAGCATTTT.

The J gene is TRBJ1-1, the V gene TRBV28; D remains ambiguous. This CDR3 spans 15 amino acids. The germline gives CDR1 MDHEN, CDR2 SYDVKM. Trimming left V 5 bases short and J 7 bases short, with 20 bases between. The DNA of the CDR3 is TGTGCCAGCAGTCCCATGCGGGGATTGACGGGTGAAGCTTTCTTT. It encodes CASSPMRGLTGEAFF.

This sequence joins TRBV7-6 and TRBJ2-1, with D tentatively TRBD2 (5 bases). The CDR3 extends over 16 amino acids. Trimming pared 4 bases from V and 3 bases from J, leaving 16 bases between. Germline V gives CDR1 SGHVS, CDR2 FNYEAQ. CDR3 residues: CASSSLINGDYNEQFF. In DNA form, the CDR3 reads TGTGCCAGCAGCTCCCTCATAAACGGGGACTACAATGAGCAGTTCTTC.

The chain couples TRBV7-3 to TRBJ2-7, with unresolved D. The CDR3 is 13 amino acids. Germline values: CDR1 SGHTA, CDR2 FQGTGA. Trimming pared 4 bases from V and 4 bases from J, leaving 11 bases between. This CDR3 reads CASSSSGAYEQYF. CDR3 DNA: TGTGCCAGCAGCTCCTCGGGCGCATACGAGCAGTACTTC.

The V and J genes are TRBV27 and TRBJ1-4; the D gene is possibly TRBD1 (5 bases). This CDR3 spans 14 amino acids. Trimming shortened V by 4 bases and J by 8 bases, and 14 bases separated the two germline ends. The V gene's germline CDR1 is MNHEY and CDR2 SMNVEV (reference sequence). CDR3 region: CASSSGLSGEKLFF. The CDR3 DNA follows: TGTGCCAGCAGTTCGGGACTGTCGGGGGAAAAACTGTTTTTT.

CDR3: CASSLRSGSPNTEAFF. DNA for the CDR3: TGTGCCAGCAGCTTGCGTTCCGGGTCCCCGAACACTGAAGCTTTCTTT. The chain carries TRBV5-8 and TRBJ1-1, with D unclear. V was pared by 1 base and J by 1 base, with 14 bases between. The CDR3 consists of 16 residues. Germline assignment: CDR1 SGHTS and CDR2 YDEGEE.

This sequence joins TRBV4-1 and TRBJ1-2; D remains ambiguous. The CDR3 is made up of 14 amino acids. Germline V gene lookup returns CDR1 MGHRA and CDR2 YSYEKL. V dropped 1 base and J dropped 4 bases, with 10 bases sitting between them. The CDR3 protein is CASSQGLGGYGYTF. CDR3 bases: TGCGCCAGCAGCCAAGGGCTCGGCGGCTATGGCTACACCTTC.

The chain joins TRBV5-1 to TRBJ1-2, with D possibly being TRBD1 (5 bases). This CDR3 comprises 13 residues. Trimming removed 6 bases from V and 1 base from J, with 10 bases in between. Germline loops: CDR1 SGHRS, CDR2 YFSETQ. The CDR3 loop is CASTAGDNYGYTF. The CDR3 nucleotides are TGCGCCAGCACTGCGGGGGATAACTATGGCTACACCTTC.

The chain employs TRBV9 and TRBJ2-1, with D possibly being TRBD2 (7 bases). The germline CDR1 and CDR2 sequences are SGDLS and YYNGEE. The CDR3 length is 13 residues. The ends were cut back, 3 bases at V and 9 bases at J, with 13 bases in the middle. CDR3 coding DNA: TGTGCCAGCAGCGCTAACAGGGAGGGTGAGCAGTTCTTC. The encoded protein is CASSANREGEQFF.

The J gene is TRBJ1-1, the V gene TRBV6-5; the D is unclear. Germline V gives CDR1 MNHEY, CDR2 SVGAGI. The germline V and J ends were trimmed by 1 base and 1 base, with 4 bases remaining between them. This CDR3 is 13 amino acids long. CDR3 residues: CASSYLRNTEAFF. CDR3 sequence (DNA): TGTGCCAGCAGTTACTTAAGGAACACTGAAGCTTTCTTT.

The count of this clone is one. CDR3 nucleotide sequence: TGTGCCAGCAGCGATCGAGTCGGGGGCCTCAATCAGCCCCAGCATTTT. It is translated as CASSDRVGGLNQPQHF. The rearrangement uses TRBV7-2 and TRBJ1-5, with D perhaps matching TRBD1 (6 bases). Trimming removed 5 bases from V and 3 bases from J, with 17 bases in between. Looked up from germline, CDR1 is SGHTA and CDR2 is FQGNSA. The CDR3 is made up of 16 amino acids.

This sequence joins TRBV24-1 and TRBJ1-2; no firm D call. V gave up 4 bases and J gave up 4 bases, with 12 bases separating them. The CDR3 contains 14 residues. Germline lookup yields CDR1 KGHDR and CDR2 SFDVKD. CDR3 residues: CATSDGRGGYGYTF. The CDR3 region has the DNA TGTGCCACCAGTGACGGGCGGGGAGGCTATGGCTACACCTTC.

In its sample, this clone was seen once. The CDR3 protein is CASSRDLPSGGGEAFF. The CDR3 DNA reads as TGTGCCAGCAGCCGAGATCTCCCATCCGGGGGTGGTGAAGCTTTCTTT. V and J are TRBV3-1 (or the pseudogene TRBV3-2) and TRBJ1-1, with D maybe TRBD1 (5 bases). The CDR3 runs 16 residues. V was trimmed by 4 bases and J by 7 bases, leaving 22 bases between them. Per germline, CDR1 LGHDT and CDR2 YNNKEL (reference sequence).

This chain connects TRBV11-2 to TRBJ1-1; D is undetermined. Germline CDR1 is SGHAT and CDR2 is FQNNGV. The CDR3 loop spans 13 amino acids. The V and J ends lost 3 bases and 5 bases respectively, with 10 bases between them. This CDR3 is CASSFEGLTEAFF. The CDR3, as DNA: TGTGCCAGCAGCTTCGAGGGATTAACTGAAGCTTTCTTT.

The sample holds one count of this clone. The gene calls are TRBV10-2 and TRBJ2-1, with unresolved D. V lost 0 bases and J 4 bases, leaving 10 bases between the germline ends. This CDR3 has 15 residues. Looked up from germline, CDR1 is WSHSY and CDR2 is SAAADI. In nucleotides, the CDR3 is TGCGCCAGCAGTGAGTCTATCGGCCGATACAATGAGCAGTTCTTC. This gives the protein CASSESIGRYNEQFF.